Presented here are 10 T cell receptor beta chains from one specimen sequenced in a study of blood T cell repertoires in COVID-19. Using immunoSEQ multiplex PCR, the repertoire was profiled, and TCRdb retains in-frame clones only, with some absent. Seen here are 200,000 or so clones, around 83% observed once, and the top ten hold approximately 1.4%. Input material: PBMCs or T cells enriched from blood (not recorded which). The origin of the receptors is a woman aged 40 to 50 with acute COVID-19.

The chain combines TRBV7-2 with TRBJ2-7, with D possibly matching TRBD1 (6 bases). The CDR3 is 14 residues long. The germline CDR1 and CDR2 sequences are SGHTA and FQGNSA. V dropped 5 bases and J dropped 2 bases, with 13 bases sitting between them. CDR3 DNA: TGTGCCAGCAGCCTGGGACATTCCACCTACGAGCAGTACTTC. Its protein product is CASSLGHSTYEQYF.

This clone was picked up a small number of times. This specimen includes other DNA sequences encoding the same CDR3. The genes are TRBV30 and TRBJ2-3; TRBD2 agrees at 10 bases. The germline CDR1 and CDR2 sequences are GTSNPN and SVGIG (reference sequence). V lost 0 bases, J lost 4 bases, and 1 base stayed unmatched. CDR3 size: 14 residues. As DNA, the CDR3 is TGTGCCTGGAGTGTAGCGGGGGGGGCAGATACGCAGTATTTT. Encoded protein: CAWSVAGGADTQYF.

The CDR3, as DNA: TGTGCCAGTAGTGCGGACAGGGTGAACACTGAAGCTTTCTTT. Encoded protein: CASSADRVNTEAFF. The chain joins TRBV19 to TRBJ1-1; 8 bases line up with TRBD1. The CDR3 is 14 amino acids. Germline CDR1 and CDR2: LNHDA and SQIVND (reference sequence). V was pared by 5 bases and J by 0 bases, with 2 bases of the junction left unmatched.

The chain couples TRBV5-1 to TRBJ2-7; 8 bases are shared with TRBD1. The germline CDR1 and CDR2 sequences are SGHRS and YFSETQ. The CDR3 covers 16 residues. J was trimmed by 0 bases and V by 2 bases; bases with no gene match: 7. Here the CDR3 DNA reads TGCGCCAGCAGCTTCATCTTAACAGGGGGCTCCTACGAGCAGTACTTC. It encodes CASSFILTGGSYEQYF.

The chain couples TRBV5-1 to TRBJ2-5; 9 positions match TRBD1. The V segment lost 5 bases and the J segment 4 bases; nucleotides outside the gene matches: 6. From germline, CDR1 is SGHRS and CDR2 YFSETQ. The CDR3 is made up of 14 amino acids. CDR3 in amino acids: CASRPRDRAETQYF. In DNA form, the CDR3 reads TGCGCCAGCAGACCCCGGGACAGGGCAGAGACCCAGTACTTC. The full variable domain, completed using reference TRBV5-1 and TRBJ2-5, is KAGVTQTPRYLIKTRGQQVTLSCSPISGHRSVSWYQQTPGQGLQFLFEYFSETQRNKGNFPGRFSGRQFSNSRSEMNVSTLELGDSALYLCASRPRDRAETQYFGPGTRLLVL.

The chain combines TRBV11-2 with TRBJ2-1; tentatively, D is TRBD1 (5 bases). The CDR3 has 11 residues. V lost 3 bases to trimming and J lost 10 bases, with 7 bases between them. The V gene's germline CDR1 is SGHAT and CDR2 FQNNGV. The DNA for the CDR3 is TGTGCCAGCAGCTTGGGGCGGGAGCAGTTCTTC. Translation: CASSLGREQFF.

This clone was found once. The V gene is TRBV5-5, the J gene TRBJ2-2, with D hard to call. The germline V and J ends were trimmed by 4 bases and 5 bases, with 12 bases remaining between them. CDR3 length equals 14 residues. Germline loops: CDR1 SGHKS, CDR2 YYEKEE (reference sequence). The CDR3 coding sequence is TGTGCCAGCAGCCTGGGCGGTTTGACCGGGGAGCTGTTTTTT. As protein: CASSLGGLTGELFF.

V and J are TRBV5-1 and TRBJ1-2; 9 bases are shared with TRBD1. V was pared by 8 bases and J by 4 bases, with 6 bases of the junction left unmatched. The CDR3 sequence is 13 residues long. In germline, CDR1 is SGHRS, CDR2 YFSETQ. CDR3 residues: CARSGTGIYGYTF. Written as DNA, the CDR3 is TGCGCCAGGAGCGGGACAGGGATCTATGGCTACACCTTC.

This chain connects TRBV18 to TRBJ2-7, with a weak D call TRBD1 (6 bases). The length of the CDR3 is 15 residues. CDR1 and CDR2 (germline): KGHSH, LQKENI. Trimming left V 3 bases short and J 1 base short, with 13 bases between. The CDR3 sequence is CASSPARGRSYEQYF. The CDR3 DNA follows: TGTGCCAGCTCACCTGCCAGGGGACGATCCTACGAGCAGTACTTC.

CDR3 nucleotides: TGTGCCAGCAGGGGACAGGTGGGCTACACCTTC. Its translation is CASRGQVGYTF. The chain employs TRBV19 and TRBJ1-2; 8 bases fit TRBD1. This CDR3 is built from 11 residues. Germline-derived CDR1 and CDR2 are LNHDA and SQIVND (reference sequence). Losses at the gene ends were 9 bases for V and 8 bases for J; bases not matched to a gene: 5.